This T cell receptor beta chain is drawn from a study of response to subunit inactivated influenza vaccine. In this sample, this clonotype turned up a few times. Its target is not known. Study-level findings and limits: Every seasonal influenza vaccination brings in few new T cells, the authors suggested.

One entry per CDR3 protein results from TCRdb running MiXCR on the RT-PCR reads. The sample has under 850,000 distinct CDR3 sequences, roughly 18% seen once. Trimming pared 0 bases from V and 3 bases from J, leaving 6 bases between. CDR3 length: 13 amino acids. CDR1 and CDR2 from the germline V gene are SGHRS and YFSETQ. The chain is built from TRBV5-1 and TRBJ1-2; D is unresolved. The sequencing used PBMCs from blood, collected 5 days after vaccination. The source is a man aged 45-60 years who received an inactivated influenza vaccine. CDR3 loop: CASSLEQYYGYTF. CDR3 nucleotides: TGCGCCAGCAGCTTGGAGCAGTACTATGGCTACACCTTC.